The text below deals with one T cell receptor (beta chain). Its cognate antigen is unknown. The CDR3 runs to 15 residues. V was pared by 5 bases and J by 1 base, with 8 bases of the junction left unmatched. Germline assignment: CDR1 SGHAT and CDR2 FQNNGV. The table came from immunoSEQ multiplex PCR; TCRdb's copy has only in-frame clones and leaves some out. Among some 170,000 clones listed, more than 80% were seen once. This sample was included in a study of T cell responses to AZD1222 COVID-19 vaccine. Overall study results and limits: Donor demographics were predominantly white British with a female majority; clonal diversity may be underestimated.

The material was peripheral blood, obtained on day 0 of AZD1222 vaccination. This TCR was recovered from an adult in good health. The genes are TRBV11-2 and TRBJ2-7; 7 bases are shared with TRBD2. CDR3 region: CASSPRTRTSYEQYF. In nucleotides, the CDR3 is TGTGCCAGCAGCCCCAGGACTAGAACTTCCTACGAGCAGTACTTC.